The 13 T cell receptor beta chains below all came from one sample that was sequenced in a study of shared clonotypes between healthy human individuals. Sequencing was performed with immunoSEQ multiplex PCR; in TCRdb, only in-frame clones are kept and a portion is missing. The sample yields some 2,100,000 clones, around 95% seen once. Material for sequencing was naive CD4+ T cells sorted from blood. Subset meaning: CD45RA+ positively selected. The receptors here all came from a man between 18 and 29 years old in good health.

The genes are TRBV10-2 and TRBJ2-1; D is undetermined. Germline V gives CDR1 WSHSY, CDR2 SAAADI. Between the trimmed V and J ends, which lost 0 bases and 5 bases, there was a span of 11 bases. CDR3 length equals 15 residues. The CDR3 bases are TGCGCCAGCAGTGAGTCGTTGGCTACCAACAATGAGCAGTTCTTC. This encodes CASSESLATNNEQFF.

The gene calls are TRBV6-5 and TRBJ2-7, with D perhaps matching TRBD2 (7 bases). V was cut by 5 bases and J by 2 bases, with 16 bases left in between. Per germline, CDR1 MNHEY and CDR2 SVGAGI. The CDR3 is 15 residues long. The CDR3 here is CASSPRGEGAYEQYF. The CDR3 DNA reads TGTGCCAGCAGTCCCCGTGGGGAGGGGGCCTACGAGCAGTACTTC.

To note about this clone: This specimen includes other DNA sequences encoding the same CDR3. Written as DNA, the CDR3 is TGTGCCAGCAGTAGGGGTAACACTGAAGCTTTCTTT. Amino acids: CASSRGNTEAFF. The J gene is TRBJ1-1, the V gene TRBV6-5; maybe TRBD1 (5 bases). Germline lookup yields CDR1 MNHEY and CDR2 SVGAGI. The CDR3 runs to 12 residues. Trimming took 5 bases from V and 2 from J, leaving 6 bases between them.

This chain links TRBV9 with TRBJ2-7, with no clear D. Germline V gene lookup returns CDR1 SGDLS and CDR2 YYNGEE. Trimming removed 4 bases at V and 5 bases at J, with 19 bases between. The CDR3 is 15 residues long. The CDR3 spells CASSPRSTSRHEQYF. CDR3 coding DNA: TGTGCCAGCAGCCCCCGCTCTACTTCCCGCCACGAGCAGTACTTC. Together with reference TRBV9 and TRBJ2-7, the CDR3 gives the full variable domain: DSGVTQTPKHLITATGQRVTLRCSPRSGDLSVYWYQQSLDQGLQFLIQYYNGEERAKGNILERFSAQQFPDLHSELNLSSLELGDSALYFCASSPRSTSRHEQYFGPGTRLTVT.

J is TRBJ2-7 and V is TRBV20-1; perhaps D is TRBD1 or TRBD2 (5 bases each). The CDR3 runs to 11 residues. In germline, CDR1 is DFQATT, CDR2 SNEGSKA (reference sequence). The germline V and J ends were trimmed by 7 bases and 6 bases, with 13 bases remaining between them. CDR3 residues: CSGGKRGEQYF. CDR3 bases: TGCAGTGGGGGGAAGCGCGGCGAGCAGTACTTC.

The table lists this clone with a count of one. The chain links TRBV5-1 to TRBJ2-7; D is unclear. This CDR3 region has 14 residues. Germline V gene sequence: CDR1 SGHRS, CDR2 YFSETQ. Deletions cut 0 bases from V and 2 bases from J, with 9 bases between. The CDR3 spells CASSLAGRTYEQYF. The CDR3 nucleotides are TGCGCCAGCAGCTTGGCCGGCAGGACCTACGAGCAGTACTTC. The whole variable domain, remainder taken from reference TRBV5-1 and TRBJ2-7, is KAGVTQTPRYLIKTRGQQVTLSCSPISGHRSVSWYQQTPGQGLQFLFEYFSETQRNKGNFPGRFSGRQFSNSRSEMNVSTLELGDSALYLCASSLAGRTYEQYFGPGTRLTVT.

This chain links TRBV5-8 with TRBJ2-5; 11 bases align to TRBD2. Germline V CDR1 and CDR2: SGHTS, YDEGEE. V lost 2 bases to trimming and J lost 4 bases; unmatched junction nucleotides: 7. The CDR3 totals 16 residues. The CDR3 protein is CASSFGTSGGGETQYF. CDR3 bases: TGTGCCAGCAGCTTCGGGACTAGCGGTGGGGGAGAGACCCAGTACTTC. Full variable domain (outside the CDR3, taken from reference TRBV5-8 and TRBJ2-5): EAGVTQSPTHLIKTRGQQATLRCSPISGHTSVYWYQQALGLGLQFLLWYDEGEERNRGNFPPRFSGRQFPNYSSELNVNALELEDSALYLCASSFGTSGGGETQYFGPGTRLLVL.

The rearrangement uses TRBV29-1 and TRBJ2-1, with D maybe TRBD1 (6 bases). The length of the CDR3 is 13 residues. Trimming removed 2 bases at V and 5 bases at J, with 10 bases between. The germline V gene has CDR1 SQVTM and CDR2 ANQGSEA. The CDR3 nucleotides read TGCAGCGTTGAAAAGGACAGCCACAATGAGCAGTTCTTC. Translation gives CSVEKDSHNEQFF.

V is TRBV2 and J is TRBJ1-5; tentative D call: TRBD1 (5 bases). The germline V gene has CDR1 SNHLY and CDR2 FYNNEI. This CDR3 has 14 amino acids. The V and J ends lost 3 bases and 6 bases respectively, with 12 bases between them. CDR3 in amino acids: CASSDQQGSQPQHF. The CDR3 region has the DNA TGTGCCAGCAGTGATCAGCAGGGCAGTCAGCCCCAGCATTTT. Full variable domain (missing parts from reference TRBV2 and TRBJ1-5): EPEVTQTPSHQVTQMGQEVILRCVPISNHLYFYWYRQILGQKVEFLVSFYNNEISEKSEIFDDQFSVERPDGSNFTLKIRSTKLEDSAMYFCASSDQQGSQPQHFGDGTRLSIL.

This clone was seen only once. This rearrangement joins TRBV7-8 to TRBJ1-2; D might be TRBD1 (6 bases). The CDR3 has 13 residues. Germline V gene data show CDR1 as SGHVS and CDR2 as FQNEAQ. The V and J ends lost 3 bases and 3 bases respectively, with 8 bases between them. The CDR3 sequence: CASSLNRDYGYTF. CDR3 nucleotide sequence: TGTGCCAGCAGCTTGAACAGGGACTATGGCTACACCTTC.

This rearrangement joins TRBV2 to TRBJ2-1; a possible D gene is TRBD2 (6 bases). The germline V gene has CDR1 SNHLY and CDR2 FYNNEI. Trimming cost V 7 bases and J 6 bases, with 19 bases left between them. The CDR3 sequence is 15 residues long. In nucleotides, the CDR3 is TGTGCCAGCACTGCATCGGGACTTCTATTCAATGAGCAGTTCTTC. It codes for CASTASGLLFNEQFF.

This chain links TRBV27 with TRBJ2-7; 7 bases map to TRBD2. The CDR3 extends over 16 amino acids. Looked up from germline, CDR1 is MNHEY and CDR2 is SMNVEV (reference sequence). The J segment lost 6 bases and the V segment lost 4 bases, leaving 15 bases of the junction unmatched. DNA of the CDR3: TGTGCCAGCAGTTCGTACCGGGGGGAGAGCTACTCCGAGCAGTACTTC. It translates to CASSSYRGESYSEQYF.

Comments on this clone: The sample holds other DNA sequences that translate to the same CDR3. This rearrangement joins TRBV7-9 to TRBJ1-5; 9 bases map to TRBD1. CDR3 length equals 15 residues. Germline lookup yields CDR1 SEHNR and CDR2 FQNEAQ (reference sequence). The junction had 2 bases not matched to a gene; V was cut back by 1 base and J by 4 bases. CDR3 DNA: TGTGCCAGCAGCTTAGACGGACAGGGGAATCAGCCCCAGCATTTT. This encodes CASSLDGQGNQPQHF.